The next 22 T cell receptor beta chains were all read from a single sample in a study of blood T cell repertoires in COVID-19. Profiling relied on immunoSEQ multiplex PCR, and the TCRdb table lists in-frame clones only, not all of them. This sample has about 130,000 clones; about 88% occur once, and the top ten carry approximately 18%. Source material: peripheral blood. These receptors were taken from a woman of 80 years or more with acute or convalescent COVID-19.

The chain joins TRBV9 to TRBJ2-7; D is uncertain. Germline V CDR1 and CDR2: SGDLS, YYNGEE. Trimming pared 0 bases from V and 0 bases from J, leaving 10 bases between. The CDR3 spans 15 residues. CDR3 region: CASSVASGFSYEQYF. As DNA, the CDR3 is TGTGCCAGCAGCGTAGCGTCCGGTTTCTCCTACGAGCAGTACTTC.

The chain combines TRBV18 with TRBJ2-5; D is uncertain. Between the trimmed V and J ends, which lost 3 bases and 3 bases, there was a span of 8 bases. Germline V gene sequence: CDR1 KGHSH, CDR2 LQKENI. The CDR3 length is 13 residues. CDR3 amino acids: CASSPRMKETQYF. DNA of the CDR3: TGTGCCAGCTCACCGAGGATGAAAGAGACCCAGTACTTC.

This chain links TRBV30 with TRBJ2-1, with 13 nucleotides matching TRBD2. The CDR3 runs 18 residues. V trimming: 1 base; J trimming: 3 bases; junction bases outside the gene matches: 9. CDR1 and CDR2 from the germline V gene are GTSNPN and SVGIG (reference sequence). Here the CDR3 reads CAWSAPRGTSGDYNEQFF. CDR3 sequence (DNA): TGTGCCTGGAGTGCACCTCGCGGGACTAGCGGGGACTACAATGAGCAGTTCTTC.

The chain couples TRBV7-8 to TRBJ2-2; 10 bases line up with TRBD1. The CDR3 is 14 residues long. V lost 8 bases and J lost 0; bases outside the gene matches: 0. CDR1 and CDR2 from the germline V gene are SGHVS and FQNEAQ. The DNA of the CDR3 is TGTGCCAGCGGACAGGGGGCGAACACCGGGGAGCTGTTTTTT. This codes for CASGQGANTGELFF.

This clone has at least ten counts. The CDR3 region is CASSLGQGGNEQFF. Here the CDR3 DNA reads TGTGCCAGCAGCCTCGGACAGGGGGGAAATGAGCAGTTCTTC. The chain has TRBV5-4 and TRBJ2-1; 10 bases are shared with TRBD1. The CDR3 is 14 amino acids. Germline CDR1 SGHNT, CDR2 YYREEE (reference sequence). The trim removed 4 bases at V and 7 bases at J, leaving 5 bases unmatched. Full variable domain (outside the CDR3, taken from reference TRBV5-4 and TRBJ2-1): ETGVTQSPTHLIKTRGQQVTLRCSSQSGHNTVSWYQQALGQGPQFIFQYYREEENGRGNFPPRFSGLQFPNYSSELNVNALELDDSALYLCASSLGQGGNEQFFGPGTRLTVL.

This chain links TRBV15 with TRBJ1-1, with TRBD1 matching over 7 bases. CDR1 is LNHNV and CDR2 is YYDKDF in the germline V gene (reference sequence). The CDR3 totals 14 residues. Trimming removed 6 bases from V and 0 bases from J; junction bases left unmatched: 4. CDR3 sequence (DNA): TGTGCCACCAGTAACAGGGGAATGAACACTGAAGCTTTCTTT. Translation: CATSNRGMNTEAFF.

The rearrangement uses TRBV6-2 or TRBV6-3 and TRBJ2-4; TRBD2 agrees at 14 bases. Germline assignment: CDR1 MNHEY and CDR2 SVGEGT. The trim removed 2 bases at V and 8 bases at J, leaving 8 bases unmatched. CDR3 size: 17 residues. CDR3 sequence reads: CASSYTRTSGRRYIQYF. For the CDR3, the DNA is TGTGCCAGCAGTTACACCCGGACTAGCGGGAGGAGGTACATTCAGTACTTC.

In this sample, this clone turned up once. The J gene is TRBJ2-4, the V gene TRBV11-2, with 7 bases fitting TRBD1. The J segment lost 0 bases and the V segment lost 4 bases, leaving 9 bases of the junction unmatched. There are 17 residues in the CDR3. Germline assignment: CDR1 SGHAT and CDR2 FQNNGV. CDR3 sequence: CASSSPGTALAKNIQYF. The CDR3, as DNA: TGTGCCAGCAGCTCCCCCGGGACAGCCCTAGCCAAAAACATTCAGTACTTC.

The V and J genes are TRBV7-9 and TRBJ1-3; perhaps TRBD1 as D (6 bases). Germline lookup yields CDR1 SEHNR and CDR2 FQNEAQ (reference sequence). The length of the CDR3 is 14 residues. The V and J ends lost 4 bases and 3 bases respectively, with 10 bases between them. The CDR3 is CASSSPDSGNTIYF. For the CDR3, the DNA is TGTGCCAGCAGCTCCCCGGACAGTGGAAACACCATATATTTT.

The V call is TRBV9, the J call TRBJ1-6, with 7 bases aligning to TRBD1. Germline values: CDR1 SGDLS, CDR2 YYNGEE. This CDR3 spans 13 amino acids. V lost 8 bases and J lost 9; bases outside the gene matches: 8. The CDR3 region has the DNA TGTGCCAGTCAGGGGGTATTAGGTTCACCCCTCCACTTT. It yields the protein CASQGVLGSPLHF.

This chain joins TRBV3-1 (or the pseudogene TRBV3-2) and TRBJ1-5; D is undetermined. V lost 4 bases and J 6 bases, leaving 10 bases between the germline ends. Germline values: CDR1 LGHDT, CDR2 YNNKEL (reference sequence). The CDR3 length is 13 residues. DNA for the CDR3: TGTGCCAGCAGCCGAACAACAAGTCAGCCCCAGCATTTT. Protein sequence: CASSRTTSQPQHF.

The chain combines TRBV7-9 with TRBJ1-4; D is perhaps TRBD1 (6 bases). The CDR3 loop spans 17 amino acids. Germline V gene lookup returns CDR1 SEHNR and CDR2 FQNEAQ (reference sequence). Trimming took off 1 base at V and 2 bases at J, with 14 bases between the two ends. CDR3 in amino acids: CASSLGGGGPTNEKLFF. The CDR3 DNA sequence: TGTGCCAGCAGCTTAGGCGGCGGGGGGCCCACTAATGAAAAACTGTTTTTT.

The V gene is TRBV5-1, the J gene TRBJ2-7, with D possibly matching TRBD2 (5 bases). The V end was cut by 4 bases, the J end by 4 bases, with 12 bases between. The CDR3 runs 13 residues. CDR1 SGHRS and CDR2 YFSETQ come from the germline V gene. The CDR3 loop reads CASSRGSLYEQYF. The CDR3 nucleotides are TGCGCCAGCAGCCGAGGGTCATTATACGAGCAGTACTTC.

The chain has TRBV12-3 or TRBV12-4 and TRBJ1-4; maybe TRBD1 (6 bases). The CDR3 runs to 12 residues. V dropped 6 bases and J dropped 8 bases, with 10 bases sitting between them. The CDR3 coding sequence is TGTGCCAGCAGGGGGGGGGCGGAAAAACTGTTTTTT. Amino acids: CASRGGAEKLFF.

The rearrangement uses TRBV27 and TRBJ2-1, with 7 bases that match TRBD2. Germline CDR1 is MNHEY and CDR2 is SMNVEV (reference sequence). The CDR3 sequence is 18 residues long. The V segment lost 4 bases and the J segment 5 bases; nucleotides outside the gene matches: 17. CDR3 region: CASSSTYTSVGANNEQFF. CDR3 bases: TGTGCCAGCAGTTCGACATACACTAGCGTTGGTGCCAACAATGAGCAGTTCTTC.

As for this clone: The identical CDR3 is also encoded by other nucleotide sequences in the sample. J is TRBJ1-1 and V is TRBV7-2; D may be TRBD1 (6 bases). Germline assignment: CDR1 SGHTA and CDR2 FQGNSA. Trimming shortened V by 5 bases and J by 5 bases, and 15 bases separated the two germline ends. The CDR3 is made up of 14 amino acids. CDR3 nucleotide sequence: TGTGCCAGCAGCCCAGGAGGGGGGGCGACTGAAGCTTTCTTT. Its protein product is CASSPGGGATEAFF. The full variable domain, rest sourced from reference TRBV7-2 and TRBJ1-1, is GAGVSQSPSNKVTEKGKDVELRCDPISGHTALYWYRQSLGQGLEFLIYFQGNSAPDKSGLPSDRFSAERTGGSVSTLTIQRTQQEDSAVYLCASSPGGGATEAFFGQGTRLTVV.

The genes are TRBV19 and TRBJ1-1, with 7 bases identical to TRBD1. Trimming took 10 bases from V and 5 from J; bases not matched to a gene: 16. The CDR3 runs to 15 residues. The germline gives CDR1 LNHDA, CDR2 SQIVND (reference sequence). Here the CDR3 reads CATRSPGQSRTEAFF. CDR3 bases: TGTGCCACCCGATCGCCGGGACAGAGTAGGACTGAAGCTTTCTTT.

J is TRBJ1-1 and V is TRBV30; TRBD1 aligns across 8 bases. Unmatched junction bases numbered 6, after V lost 0 bases and J lost 6 bases. The germline CDR1 and CDR2 sequences are GTSNPN and SVGIG (reference sequence). The CDR3 length is 14 residues. CDR3 in amino acids: CAWSVWQGASEAFF. In DNA form, the CDR3 reads TGTGCCTGGAGTGTATGGCAGGGGGCTTCTGAAGCTTTCTTT.

This clone was seen a handful of times. V gene TRBV19 combines with J gene TRBJ1-3, with D uncertain. V was clipped by 5 bases and J by 4 bases, with 9 bases between them. CDR1 and CDR2 (germline): LNHDA, SQIVND (reference sequence). The CDR3 extends over 13 amino acids. The CDR3 loop is CASSYVAGNTIYF. In DNA, the CDR3 is TGTGCCAGTAGTTATGTCGCGGGAAACACCATATATTTT.

This chain joins TRBV5-1 and TRBJ1-1; perhaps TRBD1 as D (5 bases). CDR1 is SGHRS, CDR2 YFSETQ, per germline. Trimming cost V 7 bases and J 6 bases, with 13 bases left between them. The CDR3 consists of 12 residues. CDR3 protein: CASGKRGSEAFF. The CDR3 DNA sequence: TGCGCCAGCGGAAAAAGGGGATCTGAAGCTTTCTTT.

This chain uses TRBV6-6 with TRBJ1-6; 7 bases fit TRBD1. The V and J ends lost 5 bases and 5 bases, in that order; junction bases with no gene match: 15. CDR1 MNHNY and CDR2 SVGAGI come from the germline V gene (reference sequence). This CDR3 contains 18 residues. The CDR3 coding sequence is TGTGCCAGCAGTCGGCGGATACTGGGACAGTTACATAATTCACCCCTCCACTTT. Translation gives CASSRRILGQLHNSPLHF.

This chain joins TRBV19 and TRBJ2-1, with TRBD1 matching over 10 bases. The CDR3 is 15 amino acids. Germline CDR1 and CDR2: LNHDA and SQIVND (reference sequence). With V trimmed by 7 bases and J by 0 bases, 3 bases remained unmatched. The CDR3 loop is CASMGQGSSYNEQFF. The DNA for the CDR3 is TGTGCCAGTATGGGACAGGGGAGCTCCTACAATGAGCAGTTCTTC. Using reference TRBV19 and TRBJ2-1 for the parts outside the CDR3, the full variable domain is DGGITQSPKYLFRKEGQNVTLSCEQNLNHDAMYWYRQDPGQGLRLIYYSQIVNDFQKGDIAEGYSVSREKKESFPLTVTSAQKNPTAFYLCASMGQGSSYNEQFFGPGTRLTVL.